The sequence of this T cell receptor beta chain was determined in a study of blood T cell repertoires in COVID-19. The germline V and J ends were trimmed by 1 base and 2 bases, with 6 bases remaining between them. CDR3 size: 14 residues. CDR1 is LGHDT and CDR2 is YNNKEL in the germline V gene (reference sequence). Sequenced by immunoSEQ multiplex PCR; TCRdb stores in-frame clones only, minus some. Here the sample spans 200,000 to 300,000 clones, about 88% being singletons. This sequence joins TRBV3-1 (or the pseudogene TRBV3-2) and TRBJ1-3; tentatively, D is TRBD1 (6 bases). Source material: peripheral blood. The source of this sequence is a man aged 60 to 69 who had recovered from COVID-19. As DNA, the CDR3 is TGTGCCAGCAGCCAAGGACAGGCTGGAAACACCATATATTTT. Amino acid sequence: CASSQGQAGNTIYF.